The TCR beta chain described here comes from a study of cytomegalovirus exposure and HLA in healthy donors. This clone has a handful of counts. With 60 Vbeta and 13 Jbeta primers, the PCR was carried out. TCRdb's table, derived via immunoSEQ multiplex PCR, lists solely in-frame clones and lacks some. The profile covers about 80,000 clones, with around 79% appearing a single time and around 2.5% taken by the ten largest. The clonotype was recovered from a man aged 30-40 years in good health and CMV-seronegative. Sample: PBMCs.

As DNA, the CDR3 is TGTGCCAGCAGTGAAGCGCTGGGAGGGAAACAGCCCCAGCATTTT. It specifies CASSEALGGKQPQHF. The chain joins TRBV6-1 to TRBJ1-5; no reliable D call. V shed 0 bases and J shed 7 bases, with 13 bases lying between them. CDR1 and CDR2 from the germline V gene are MNHNS and SASEGT. CDR3 length equals 15 residues.